The 9 T cell receptor beta chains in this list originate from one sample, sequenced in a study of shared clonotypes between healthy human individuals. The repertoire was sequenced with immunoSEQ multiplex PCR; TCRdb's copy has only in-frame clones and lacks some. This repertoire shows approximately 98,000 clones, about 63% found once; its top ten account for over 20%. The sample was memory CD8+ T cells sorted from blood. Sample subset: CD45RO+ cells pooled with CCR7-negative TemRA cells. The receptors here all came from a woman aged 30 to 39 in good health.

The rearrangement uses TRBV5-6 and TRBJ1-1; D unclear. Between the trimmed V and J ends, which lost 3 bases and 5 bases, there was a span of 11 bases. Germline CDR1 SGHDT, CDR2 YYEEEE. The CDR3 totals 13 residues. CDR3 sequence: CASSSLLGTEAFF. The CDR3 DNA is TGTGCCAGCAGCTCCCTCCTGGGGACTGAAGCTTTCTTT.

This clone has more than one count but fewer than ten. This chain joins TRBV5-4 and TRBJ2-5; D is unclear. CDR3 length equals 11 residues. V was pared by 2 bases and J by 5 bases, with 4 bases between. Germline CDR1 reads SGHNT; CDR2 reads YYREEE (reference sequence). Here the CDR3 DNA reads TGTGCCAGCAGCTTTGGGGAGACCCAGTACTTC. Protein product: CASSFGETQYF.

Details on this clone: The junction differs from germline at one of its ends, possibly a read error. The chain employs TRBV11-3 and TRBJ2-3; tentative D call: TRBD1 (6 bases). The CDR3 runs 13 residues. Germline CDR1 and CDR2: SGHNT and YENEEA. The CDR3 protein is CASSLDHRDKQYF. The CDR3 nucleotides read TGTGCCAGCAGCTTAGATCACAGGGATAAGCAGTATTTT.

CDR3: CAWSVLAGRGYTDTQYF. DNA of the CDR3: TGTGCCTGGAGTGTCTTAGCGGGACGGGGGTACACAGATACGCAGTATTTT. V and J are TRBV30 and TRBJ2-3, with 8 bases fitting TRBD2. The CDR3 spans 17 residues. The junction had 10 bases not matched to a gene; V was cut back by 0 bases and J by 2 bases. CDR1 and CDR2 from the germline V gene are GTSNPN and SVGIG (reference sequence).

This sequence joins TRBV29-1 and TRBJ2-1, with 10 nucleotides matching TRBD2. Unmatched junction bases numbered 9, after V lost 1 base and J lost 6 bases. This CDR3 is 16 amino acids long. Germline V gives CDR1 SQVTM, CDR2 ANQGSEA. CDR3 nucleotide sequence: TGCAGCGTTGAAGGGCTAGCGGGAGTTGTGGGCAATGAGCAGTTCTTC. Encoded protein: CSVEGLAGVVGNEQFF.

The V call is TRBV7-9, the J call TRBJ1-2; possible D gene TRBD1, 5 bases. CDR3 length: 12 amino acids. V gave up 5 bases and J gave up 8 bases, with 12 bases separating them. Germline lookup yields CDR1 SEHNR and CDR2 FQNEAQ (reference sequence). The CDR3: CASSPGHGGYTF. Here the CDR3 DNA reads TGTGCCAGCAGCCCCGGACACGGCGGCTACACCTTC.

This sequence joins TRBV11-2 and TRBJ2-7, with D hard to call. This CDR3 spans 11 amino acids. V gave up 3 bases and J gave up 6 bases, with 6 bases separating them. Germline V lookup: CDR1 SGHAT, CDR2 FQNNGV. CDR3 amino acids: CASSLDGEQYF. The CDR3 coding sequence is TGTGCCAGCAGCTTGGATGGCGAGCAGTACTTC.

The V and J genes are TRBV5-4 and TRBJ2-5; 9 nucleotides align to TRBD2. The DNA end favors TRBJ2-7, so the J call may be wrong. The CDR3 is 13 residues long. CDR1 and CDR2 from the germline V gene are SGHNT and YYREEE (reference sequence). The CDR3 bases are TGTGCCAGCAGGACTAGCGGTGGCTACGAGCAGTACTTC. Its protein product is CASRTSGGYEQYF.

V usage is TRBV5-1 and J usage is TRBJ1-1; D ambiguous. Germline V gene lookup returns CDR1 SGHRS and CDR2 YFSETQ. The CDR3 runs to 13 residues. With 3 bases removed from V and 1 base from J, the gap between germline ends came to 7 bases. The CDR3 here is CASSSRKNTEAFF. The CDR3 DNA is TGCGCCAGCAGCTCCAGAAAGAACACTGAAGCTTTCTTT. The full variable domain, rest sourced from reference TRBV5-1 and TRBJ1-1, is KAGVTQTPRYLIKTRGQQVTLSCSPISGHRSVSWYQQTPGQGLQFLFEYFSETQRNKGNFPGRFSGRQFSNSRSEMNVSTLELGDSALYLCASSSRKNTEAFFGQGTRLTVV.